These 27 T cell receptor beta chains were sequenced from one sample in a study of blood T cell repertoires in COVID-19. TCRdb's table, derived via immunoSEQ multiplex PCR, lists solely in-frame clones and lacks some. The table shows 180,000 or so clones, with about 84% occurring only once. Sample: PBMCs or T cells enriched from blood (not recorded which). The receptor source for this set is a man in his forties with acute COVID-19.

In this sample, this clone turned up once. V is TRBV2 and J is TRBJ2-5; possibly TRBD1 for D (6 bases). Germline CDR1 is SNHLY and CDR2 is FYNNEI. Trimming removed 1 base from V and 1 base from J, with 10 bases in between. This CDR3 comprises 15 residues. The CDR3 loop is CASSEDRAPQETQYF. The CDR3, as DNA: TGTGCCAGCAGTGAAGACAGGGCGCCCCAAGAGACCCAGTACTTC.

The genes are TRBV4-2 and TRBJ1-1; D is possibly TRBD1 (5 bases). The CDR3 extends over 16 amino acids. Germline CDR1 LGHNA, CDR2 YNFKEQ. Trimming left V 4 bases short and J 4 bases short, with 19 bases between. The CDR3, as DNA: TGTGCCAGCAGCCCTGACCGGGGGGTGGGCGGCACTGAAGCTTTCTTT. Translation: CASSPDRGVGGTEAFF.

The rearrangement uses TRBV6-5 and TRBJ2-5; 9 bases match TRBD1. The V gene's germline CDR1 is MNHEY and CDR2 SVGAGI. The CDR3 consists of 14 residues. The V and J ends lost 2 bases and 5 bases, in that order; junction bases with no gene match: 3. In nucleotides, the CDR3 is TGTGCCAGCAGTTACACCGGACAGGGGGAGACCCAGTACTTC. It yields the protein CASSYTGQGETQYF.

The V gene is TRBV5-1, the J gene TRBJ2-1, with 11 positions matching TRBD2. Trimming removed 3 bases from V and 4 bases from J; junction bases left unmatched: 3. Germline CDR1 reads SGHRS; CDR2 reads YFSETQ. The CDR3 loop spans 15 amino acids. CDR3 loop: CASSWGTSGYNEQFF. CDR3 DNA sequence: TGCGCCAGCAGCTGGGGGACTAGCGGTTACAATGAGCAGTTCTTC.

The CDR3 bases are TGTGCCAGCAGCCTACCTCCTTTTAATGAGCAGTTCTTC. It is translated as CASSLPPFNEQFF. This chain links TRBV9 with TRBJ2-1; D is undetermined. Trimming shortened V by 4 bases and J by 7 bases, and 12 bases separated the two germline ends. From germline, CDR1 is SGDLS and CDR2 YYNGEE. The CDR3 spans 13 residues.

The chain links TRBV4-2 to TRBJ2-5; the D gene is possibly TRBD1 (6 bases). Between the trimmed V and J ends, which lost 3 bases and 4 bases, there was a span of 9 bases. Per germline, CDR1 LGHNA and CDR2 YNFKEQ. This CDR3 comprises 13 residues. The chain's CDR3 is CASSQTGAETQYF. For the CDR3, the DNA is TGTGCCAGCAGCCAGACAGGTGCAGAGACCCAGTACTTC.

This chain connects TRBV5-1 to TRBJ2-1; 8 bases are shared with TRBD2. CDR3 length: 16 residues. The ends lost 4 bases at V and 0 bases at J; junction bases unmatched: 6. Germline V gene data show CDR1 as SGHRS and CDR2 as YFSETQ. The CDR3 nucleotides read TGCGCCAGCAGCAGCATGAGCGGGAGCTCCTACAATGAGCAGTTCTTC. Protein sequence: CASSSMSGSSYNEQFF. Drawing the rest from reference TRBV5-1 and TRBJ2-1, the complete variable domain is KAGVTQTPRYLIKTRGQQVTLSCSPISGHRSVSWYQQTPGQGLQFLFEYFSETQRNKGNFPGRFSGRQFSNSRSEMNVSTLELGDSALYLCASSSMSGSSYNEQFFGPGTRLTVL.

The chain joins TRBV28 to TRBJ2-1; 7 nucleotides match TRBD2. This CDR3 is built from 14 residues. The V and J ends lost 3 bases and 9 bases, in that order; junction bases with no gene match: 8. CDR1 is MDHEN, CDR2 SYDVKM, per germline. Here the CDR3 reads CASSFGGRGLEQFF. The CDR3 DNA sequence: TGTGCCAGCAGTTTTGGCGGGAGAGGGCTTGAGCAGTTCTTC.

V gene TRBV5-4 combines with J gene TRBJ2-7; 11 bases align to TRBD1. The CDR3 covers 17 residues. V was pared by 4 bases and J by 1 base, with 10 bases of the junction left unmatched. Germline V lookup: CDR1 SGHNT, CDR2 YYREEE (reference sequence). CDR3 DNA: TGTGCCAGCAGCCCCGGGACAGGGGGTTTTCATTCCTACGAGCAGTACTTC. Translation gives CASSPGTGGFHSYEQYF.

The chain is built from TRBV3-1 (or the pseudogene TRBV3-2) and TRBJ2-7; no definite D call. V was pared by 3 bases and J by 6 bases, with 12 bases between. There are 13 residues in the CDR3. Germline V lookup: CDR1 LGHDT, CDR2 YNNKEL (reference sequence). The CDR3 DNA reads TGTGCCAGCAGCCAGGCAGAACCTGGCGAGCAGTACTTC. Amino acid sequence: CASSQAEPGEQYF.

This clone came up a few times. The V call is TRBV9, the J call TRBJ2-4, with 7 bases lining up with TRBD2. Germline V gene lookup returns CDR1 SGDLS and CDR2 YYNGEE. The CDR3 is 15 amino acids. Germline trimming cut 4 bases from V and 9 bases from J; bases unmatched to any gene: 13. The CDR3 region is CASSPGGLTGGIQYF. The CDR3 DNA reads TGTGCCAGCAGCCCCGGTGGACTCACGGGAGGCATTCAGTACTTC.

V is TRBV4-3 and J is TRBJ2-6; D perhaps matches TRBD2 (6 bases). Germline CDR1 is LGHNA and CDR2 is YSLEER. Trimming pared 4 bases from V and 0 bases from J, leaving 16 bases between. The CDR3 is made up of 18 amino acids. The CDR3 here is CASSRGGKASSGANVLTF. The CDR3 DNA sequence: TGCGCCAGCAGCCGCGGCGGGAAGGCCAGCTCTGGGGCCAACGTCCTGACTTTC.

This chain joins TRBV27 and TRBJ1-5; D perhaps matches TRBD1 (5 bases). Germline CDR1 is MNHEY and CDR2 is SMNVEV (reference sequence). V was shortened by 0 bases and J by 5 bases, with 8 bases between the two germline ends. The CDR3 sequence is 14 residues long. For the CDR3, the DNA is TGTGCCAGCAGTTTATCAGGGGACTATCAGCCCCAGCATTTT. Residues: CASSLSGDYQPQHF.

The rearrangement joins TRBV15 to TRBJ2-7; D is undetermined. In germline, CDR1 is LNHNV, CDR2 YYDKDF (reference sequence). This CDR3 is 14 amino acids long. V shed 0 bases and J shed 7 bases, with 13 bases lying between them. This chain's CDR3 is CATSRDVSGSEQYF. The CDR3 DNA follows: TGTGCCACCAGCAGAGATGTATCTGGCTCGGAGCAGTACTTC.

V gene TRBV28 combines with J gene TRBJ1-2; D possibly corresponds to TRBD1 (6 bases). CDR3 size: 14 residues. Germline loops: CDR1 MDHEN, CDR2 SYDVKM. V lost 10 bases and J 0 bases, leaving 15 bases between the germline ends. The CDR3 DNA reads as TGTGCCACCTCTGGGGGCAAAGCTAACTATGGCTACACCTTC. Translating gives CATSGGKANYGYTF.

Only one count was recorded for this clone. The genes are TRBV7-6 and TRBJ1-5; D is ambiguous. The CDR3 is made up of 13 amino acids. V was clipped by 4 bases and J by 4 bases, with 8 bases between them. The germline V gene has CDR1 SGHVS and CDR2 FNYEAQ. CDR3: CASSSLENQPQHF. CDR3 DNA sequence: TGTGCCAGCAGCTCCCTAGAGAATCAGCCCCAGCATTTT. The whole variable domain, remainder taken from reference TRBV7-6 and TRBJ1-5, is GAGVSQSPRYKVTKRGQDVALRCDPISGHVSLYWYRQALGQGPEFLTYFNYEAQQDKSGLPNDRFSAERPEGSISTLTIQRTEQRDSAMYRCASSSLENQPQHFGDGTRLSIL.

The rearrangement links TRBV6-5 to TRBJ2-5; 8 bases fit TRBD2. The CDR3 is 15 residues long. V was clipped by 5 bases and J by 5 bases; unmatched bases: 10. Germline assignment: CDR1 MNHEY and CDR2 SVGAGI. CDR3 sequence reads: CASSTIRGGAETQYF. CDR3 sequence (DNA): TGTGCCAGCAGTACGATACGGGGGGGGGCGGAGACCCAGTACTTC.

CDR3 sequence: CASSLGSSSNEQFF. DNA for the CDR3: TGTGCCAGCAGCTTAGGTTCTAGCTCCAATGAGCAGTTCTTC. The chain carries TRBV11-3 and TRBJ2-1; D possibly corresponds to TRBD2 (5 bases). The CDR3 contains 14 residues. Trimming stripped 1 base from V and 6 bases from J, with 10 bases between. Germline V gene data show CDR1 as SGHNT and CDR2 as YENEEA.

The V and J genes are TRBV19 and TRBJ1-3; no firm D call. V lost 5 bases and J 5 bases, leaving 10 bases between the germline ends. In germline, CDR1 is LNHDA, CDR2 SQIVND (reference sequence). The CDR3 is 13 amino acids. This CDR3 is CASSWPGRNTIYF. The DNA for the CDR3 is TGTGCCAGTAGTTGGCCAGGCCGAAACACCATATATTTT.

The J gene is TRBJ2-7, the V gene TRBV7-2, with a weak D call TRBD1 (5 bases). CDR3 length equals 14 residues. Looked up from germline, CDR1 is SGHTA and CDR2 is FQGNSA. V lost 3 bases and J lost 7, with 16 bases in between. CDR3 DNA: TGTGCCAGCAGCTTGCGACAGCATTTAAGGGAGCAGTACTTC. This codes for CASSLRQHLREQYF.

J is TRBJ2-3 and V is TRBV5-6, with a tentative D call TRBD2 (6 bases). Looked up from germline, CDR1 is SGHDT and CDR2 is YYEEEE. Between the trimmed V and J ends, which lost 5 bases and 0 bases, there was a span of 10 bases. This CDR3 has 14 amino acids. The CDR3 nucleotides read TGTGCCAGCAGAGGGACTCCTAGCACAGATACGCAGTATTTT. Amino acid sequence: CASRGTPSTDTQYF.

The chain uses TRBV5-4 and TRBJ2-7; TRBD2 matches 12 bases. The CDR3 is 17 residues long. Germline CDR1 SGHNT, CDR2 YYREEE (reference sequence). V trimming: 0 bases; J trimming: 3 bases; junction bases outside the gene matches: 7. The CDR3 sequence: CASSLGSTSGSYYEQYF. As DNA, the CDR3 is TGTGCCAGCAGCTTGGGCTCGACTAGCGGGAGCTACTACGAGCAGTACTTC.

The chain uses TRBV18 and TRBJ2-7; 8 bases align to TRBD1. CDR3 length: 16 residues. V shed 2 bases, J shed 1 base, and the junction held 7 bases outside the gene matches. Germline V gives CDR1 KGHSH, CDR2 LQKENI. CDR3 sequence (DNA): TGTGCCAGCTCACCAGGAGGCAACAGGGGGTCCTACGAGCAGTACTTC. It yields the protein CASSPGGNRGSYEQYF.

V and J are TRBV19 and TRBJ1-2; TRBD1 aligns across 7 bases. Germline V gene lookup returns CDR1 LNHDA and CDR2 SQIVND (reference sequence). The length of the CDR3 is 14 residues. Trimming took 5 bases from V and 6 from J; bases not matched to a gene: 9. CDR3 in DNA: TGTGCCAGTAGTCCCTCCCGGGACAGAAATGGCTACACCTTC. Translated: CASSPSRDRNGYTF.

In its sample, this clone was seen once. This chain joins TRBV5-4 and TRBJ2-1; no clear D. The V end was cut by 1 base, the J end by 0 bases, with 8 bases between. The CDR3 consists of 15 residues. Germline V gene data show CDR1 as SGHNT and CDR2 as YYREEE (reference sequence). CDR3 nucleotide sequence: TGTGCCAGCAGCTTGCTCGCAGGCTCCTACAATGAGCAGTTCTTC. This encodes CASSLLAGSYNEQFF. Combining the CDR3 with reference TRBV5-4 and TRBJ2-1 gives the whole variable domain ETGVTQSPTHLIKTRGQQVTLRCSSQSGHNTVSWYQQALGQGPQFIFQYYREEENGRGNFPPRFSGLQFPNYSSELNVNALELDDSALYLCASSLLAGSYNEQFFGPGTRLTVL.

CDR3: CASSPGGQETQYF. CDR3 in DNA: TGTGCCAGCAGCCCCGGGGGCCAAGAGACCCAGTACTTC. The chain is built from TRBV3-1 (or the pseudogene TRBV3-2) and TRBJ2-5; D is possibly TRBD2 (6 bases). In germline, CDR1 is LGHDT, CDR2 YNNKEL (reference sequence). Trimming took 4 bases from V and 1 from J, leaving 7 bases between them. This CDR3 is 13 amino acids long.

V gene TRBV5-4 combines with J gene TRBJ2-7; 8 nucleotides line up with TRBD1. Per the germline V gene, CDR1 is SGHNT and CDR2 is YYREEE (reference sequence). The junction had 6 bases not matched to a gene; V was cut back by 2 bases and J by 5 bases. This CDR3 is 14 amino acids long. Here the CDR3 reads CASSLDRGKDEQYF. The CDR3 DNA reads TGTGCCAGCAGCTTAGACAGGGGAAAGGACGAGCAGTACTTC.